This is a list of T cell receptor beta chains from one sample in a study of PD-1 blockade in mismatch repair-deficient tumors. The protocol was immunoSEQ multiplex PCR, while the TCRdb copy is restricted to in-frame clones and leaves out a portion. The sample carries roughly 48,000 clones, 70% to 85% recorded once. The sample in question was PBMCs, obtained before pembrolizumab treatment. These receptors were obtained from an adult with mismatch repair-deficient cancer. Both conserved end residues are part of each CDR3. The D gene is left open where the match is weak. Not all rows give a size; the values are once, few, many and, for expanded clones, a class.

len	v_gene	d_gene	j_gene	abundance	CDR3nt	CDR3aa
13	TRBV29-1	.	TRBJ1-1	.	TGCAGCGTTGAAACCGGGGAGGAGACTGAAGCTTTCTTT	CSVETGEETEAFF
12	TRBV5-1	.	TRBJ2-1	.	TGCGCCAGCAGCTTTTCACTAGGTGAGCAGTTCTTC	CASSFSLGEQFF
15	TRBV7-3	.	TRBJ2-1	few	TGTGCCAGCAGTAGCAGGCAGGGCTCCTACAATGAGCAGTTCTTC	CASSSRQGSYNEQFF
14	TRBV6-5	.	TRBJ1-3	.	TGTGCCAGCAGTGAGGGGGACTCTGGAAACACCATATATTTT	CASSEGDSGNTIYF
15	TRBV18	.	TRBJ2-2	.	TGTGCCAGCTCAGGAGGGAATACGAACACCGGGGAGCTGTTTTTT	CASSGGNTNTGELFF
14	TRBV27	TRBD1	TRBJ1-2	.	TGTGCCAGCAGTTTATCCGGACAGGGGTATGGCTACACCTTC	CASSLSGQGYGYTF
15	TRBV7-3	TRBD2	TRBJ2-1	.	TGTGCCAGCAGCCGAACTAGCGGGAGCTACAATGAGCAGTTCTTC	CASSRTSGSYNEQFF
14	TRBV9	.	TRBJ2-3	.	TGTGCCAGCAGCGCCGGTAGCGGTCCAGATACGCAGTATTTT	CASSAGSGPDTQYF
14	TRBV19	TRBD1	TRBJ2-2	.	TGTGCCAGCCGAGACAGGGGAGACACCGGGGAGCTGTTTTTT	CASRDRGDTGELFF
17	TRBV7-2	TRBD1	TRBJ2-2	once	TGTGCCAGCAGCCCCCAGGGACAGGGGCATTACACCGGGGAGCTGTTTTTT	CASSPQGQGHYTGELFF
13	TRBV7-6	.	TRBJ1-1	.	TGTGCCAGCAGAGAGAACAGGAACACTGAAGCTTTCTTT	CASRENRNTEAFF
14	TRBV9	.	TRBJ2-5	.	TGTGCCAGCAGCGTAGAGGGGAGCCAAGAGACCCAGTACTTC	CASSVEGSQETQYF
15	TRBV4-1	.	TRBJ2-5	.	TGCGCCAGCACCACTAGTCCCGGGACGGGTGAGACCCAGTACTTC	CASTTSPGTGETQYF
12	TRBV29-1	.	TRBJ1-2	.	TGCAGCGTTGAAGGGACAAAGGCTGGCTACACCTTC	CSVEGTKAGYTF
17	TRBV7-9	TRBD2	TRBJ2-1	.	TGTGCCAGCAGCCACAAGGAAGGGACTAGGAATTACAATGAGCAGTTCTTC	CASSHKEGTRNYNEQFF
14	TRBV6-5	TRBD1	TRBJ2-2	once	TGTGCCAGCAGTACCACAGGGGCAACCGGGGAGCTGTTTTTT	CASSTTGATGELFF
15	TRBV7-9	.	TRBJ2-7	few	TGTGCCAGCAGTCAAGGCCCCGGCAGGGCGGGCGAGCAGTACTTC	CASSQGPGRAGEQYF
14	TRBV29-1	TRBD2	TRBJ2-1	.	TGCAGCGTTGAACTTAGTACGACGGGGGGTGAGCAGTTCTTC	CSVELSTTGGEQFF
15	TRBV2	TRBD2	TRBJ2-1	.	TGTGCCAGCAGTGCTAGCGGGAGCTCCTACAATGAGCAGTTCTTC	CASSASGSSYNEQFF
14	TRBV11-2	.	TRBJ1-2	few	TGTGCCAGCAGCATCGTTGGGACGCCGGGGGGCTACACCTTC	CASSIVGTPGGYTF
15	TRBV13	.	TRBJ2-7	few	TGTGCCAGCAGCTTAGCGGCAGGGCCCTCCTACGAGCAGTACTTC	CASSLAAGPSYEQYF
16	TRBV14	TRBD2	TRBJ2-1	once	TGTGCCAGCAGCCAAGTCCTAGCGGGAGACGCGATTGAGCAGTTCTTC	CASSQVLAGDAIEQFF
15	TRBV5-1	TRBD1	TRBJ2-1	once	TGCGCCAGCAGCTACGACAGGGGCTCCTACAATGAGCAGTTCTTC	CASSYDRGSYNEQFF
16	TRBV2	.	TRBJ1-2	.	TGTGCCAGCAGTGAAGTGGGAATCGGGGCTTACTATGGCTACACCTTC	CASSEVGIGAYYGYTF
15	TRBV11-2	.	TRBJ2-2	.	TGTGCCAGCAGCTTAGTGGCTAGCGTTACCGGGGAGCTGTTTTTT	CASSLVASVTGELFF
14	TRBV5-4	TRBD2	TRBJ2-5	.	TGTGCCAGCAGTTCCGGACTAGTCAAAGAGACCCAGTACTTC	CASSSGLVKETQYF
19	TRBV19	TRBD2	TRBJ2-7	.	TGTGCCAGTAGGCGAAGAGGGACTAGCGGGAGTAGTAGAGACTACGAGCAGTACTTC	CASRRRGTSGSSRDYEQYF
14	TRBV10-3	.	TRBJ1-3	.	TGTGCCATCAGTGGAGGGCAACCTGGAAACACCATATATTTT	CAISGGQPGNTIYF
15	TRBV25-1	.	TRBJ1-1	.	TGTGCCAGCAGTGAATCTGGGGACTTGAACACTGAAGCTTTCTTT	CASSESGDLNTEAFF
13	TRBV9	.	TRBJ2-5	.	TGTGCCAGCAGCCTCGGGGGGCAGGAGACCCAGTACTTC	CASSLGGQETQYF
14	TRBV30	.	TRBJ2-7	once	TGTGCCTGGAGTGTGCCGGACAGAGACTACGAGCAGTACTTC	CAWSVPDRDYEQYF
14	TRBV6-6	.	TRBJ1-2	.	TGTGCCAGCAGTTACTCGCAGGACCCGTATGGCTACACCTTC	CASSYSQDPYGYTF
14	TRBV6-6	TRBD2	TRBJ2-2	.	TGTGCCAGCAGTAAGCGGGAGGTAACCGGGGAGCTGTTTTTT	CASSKREVTGELFF